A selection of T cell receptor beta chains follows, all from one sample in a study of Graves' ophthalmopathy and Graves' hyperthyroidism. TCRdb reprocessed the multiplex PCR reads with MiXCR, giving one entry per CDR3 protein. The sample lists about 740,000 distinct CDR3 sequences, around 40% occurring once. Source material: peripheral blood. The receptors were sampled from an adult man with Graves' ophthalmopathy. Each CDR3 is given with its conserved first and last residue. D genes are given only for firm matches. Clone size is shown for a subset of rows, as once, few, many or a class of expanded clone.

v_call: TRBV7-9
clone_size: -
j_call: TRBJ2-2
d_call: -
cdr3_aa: CAGSSAGGELFF
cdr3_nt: TGTGCCGGCAGCTCAGCGGGCGGGGAGCTGTTTTTT

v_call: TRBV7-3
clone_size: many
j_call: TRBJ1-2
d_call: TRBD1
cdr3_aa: CASSLGTGNGYTF
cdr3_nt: TGTGCCAGCAGCTTAGGGACAGGGAACGGCTACACCTTC

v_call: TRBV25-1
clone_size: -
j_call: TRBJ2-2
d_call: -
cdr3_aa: CASSLGPVGSGELFF
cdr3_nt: TGTGCCAGCAGCTTAGGCCCCGTGGGGTCCGGGGAGCTGTTTTTT

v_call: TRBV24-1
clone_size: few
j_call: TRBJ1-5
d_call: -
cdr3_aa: CASSAWTVSNQPQHF
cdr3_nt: TGTGCCAGCAGTGCCTGGACAGTTAGCAATCAGCCCCAGCATTTT

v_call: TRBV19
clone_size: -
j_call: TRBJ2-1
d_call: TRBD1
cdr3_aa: CASRDFDRGFNEQFF
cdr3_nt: TGTGCCAGTAGGGACTTTGACAGGGGGTTCAATGAGCAGTTCTTC

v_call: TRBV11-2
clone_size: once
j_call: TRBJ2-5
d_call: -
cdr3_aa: CASSFYICSTGQGEETQYF
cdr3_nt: -

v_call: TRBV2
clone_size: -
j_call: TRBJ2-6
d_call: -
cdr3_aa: CASSEGRVVGANVLTF
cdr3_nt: TGTGCCAGCAGTGAGGGCAGGGTAGTTGGGGCCAACGTCCTGACTTTC

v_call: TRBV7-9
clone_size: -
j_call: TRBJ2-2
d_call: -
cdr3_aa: CASSLAGTYRAGELFF
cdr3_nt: TGCGCCAGCAGCTTGGCCGGTACATATAGGGCCGGGGAGCTGTTTTTT

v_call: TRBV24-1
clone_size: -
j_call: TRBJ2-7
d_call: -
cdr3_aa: CATSEVGRSSYEQYF
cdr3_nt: TGTGCCACCAGTGAGGTTGGAAGGAGCTCCTACGAGCAGTACTTC

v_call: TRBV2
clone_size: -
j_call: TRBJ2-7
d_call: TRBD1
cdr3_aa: CASSLNGPGQGIREQYF
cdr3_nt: TGTGCCAGCAGTTTAAACGGACCGGGACAGGGTATCCGCGAGCAGTACTTC

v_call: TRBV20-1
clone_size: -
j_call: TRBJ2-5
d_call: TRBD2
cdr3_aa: CSAPGGQETQYF
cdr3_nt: TGCAGTGCCCCGGGGGGCCAAGAGACCCAGTACTTC

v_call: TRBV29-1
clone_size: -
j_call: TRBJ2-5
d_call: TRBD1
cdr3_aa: CSLDRGGFETQYF
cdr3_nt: TGCAGCTTAGACCGAGGGGGCTTTGAGACCCAGTACTTC

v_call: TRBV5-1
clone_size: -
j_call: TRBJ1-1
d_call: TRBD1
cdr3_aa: CASSLAQGAWDTEAFF
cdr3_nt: TGCGCCAGCAGCTTGGCACAGGGGGCGTGGGACACTGAAGCTTTCTTT

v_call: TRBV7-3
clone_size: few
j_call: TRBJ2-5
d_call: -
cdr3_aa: CASSTTGDSRGETQYF
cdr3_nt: TGTGCCAGCAGCACCACAGGGGACTCAAGGGGAGAGACCCAGTACTTC

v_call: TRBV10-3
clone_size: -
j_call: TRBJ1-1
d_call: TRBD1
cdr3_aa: CASSPPTGTAEAFF
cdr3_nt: TGTGCCAGCAGTCCTCCGACAGGGACAGCTGAAGCTTTCTTT

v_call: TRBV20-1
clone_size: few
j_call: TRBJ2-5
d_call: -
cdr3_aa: CSGRWGLPQETQYF
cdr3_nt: TGCAGTGGGAGGTGGGGGCTCCCCCAAGAGACCCAGTACTTC

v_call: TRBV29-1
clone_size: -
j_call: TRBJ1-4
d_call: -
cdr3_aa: CSVSREGNEKLFF
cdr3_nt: TGCAGCGTGTCCCGGGAGGGAAATGAAAAACTGTTTTTT

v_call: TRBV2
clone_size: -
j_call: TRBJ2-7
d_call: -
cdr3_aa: CASSLDLFSYEQYF
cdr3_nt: TGTGCCAGCAGTCTTGATCTTTTCTCCTACGAGCAGTACTTC

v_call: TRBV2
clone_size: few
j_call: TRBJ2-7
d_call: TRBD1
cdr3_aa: CASRRTGRHYEQYF
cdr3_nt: TGTGCCAGCAGAAGGACAGGGAGACACTACGAGCAGTACTTC

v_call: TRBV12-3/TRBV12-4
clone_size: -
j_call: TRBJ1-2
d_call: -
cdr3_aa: CASSLGGPGGYGYTF
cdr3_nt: TGTGCCAGCAGTTTAGGAGGGCCGGGAGGCTATGGCTACACCTTC

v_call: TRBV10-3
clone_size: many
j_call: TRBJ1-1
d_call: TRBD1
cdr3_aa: CAISRDRDTEAFF
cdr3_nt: TGTGCCATCAGTCGGGACAGAGACACTGAAGCTTTCTTT

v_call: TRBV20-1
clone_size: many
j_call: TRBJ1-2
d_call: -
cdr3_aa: CSAPGRGNYGYTF
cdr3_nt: TGCAGTGCCCCTGGGCGGGGCAACTATGGCTACACCTTC

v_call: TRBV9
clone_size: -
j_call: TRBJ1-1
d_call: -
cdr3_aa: CASSQSGLEAFF
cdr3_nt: TGTGCCAGCAGCCAATCAGGGCTTGAAGCTTTCTTT

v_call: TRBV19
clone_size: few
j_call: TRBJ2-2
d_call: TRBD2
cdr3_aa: CASSSTSAGELFF
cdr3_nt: TGTGCCAGTAGTAGTACTAGCGCCGGGGAGCTGTTTTTT

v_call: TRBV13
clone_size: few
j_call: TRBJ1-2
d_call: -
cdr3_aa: CASSQDWASMVGYTF
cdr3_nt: TGCGCCAGCAGCCAAGATTGGGCCAGTATGGTGGGCTACACCTTC

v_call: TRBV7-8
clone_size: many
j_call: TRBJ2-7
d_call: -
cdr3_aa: CASSRAGEQYF
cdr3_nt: TGTGCCAGCAGTCGAGCCGGGGAGCAGTACTTC

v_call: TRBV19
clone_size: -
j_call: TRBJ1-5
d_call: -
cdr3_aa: CASRTGGGNNQPQHF
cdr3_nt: TGTGCCAGTCGAACTGGGGGCGGAAACAATCAGCCCCAGCATTTT

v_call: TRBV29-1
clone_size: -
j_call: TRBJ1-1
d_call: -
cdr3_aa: CSVEGGGRVFEAFF
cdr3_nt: TGCAGCGTTGAAGGTGGGGGCAGGGTGTTTGAAGCTTTCTTT

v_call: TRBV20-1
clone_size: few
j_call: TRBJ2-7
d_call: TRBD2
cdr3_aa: CSARDSGSLYEQYF
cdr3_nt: TGCAGTGCTAGAGATAGCGGGAGTCTTTACGAGCAGTACTTC

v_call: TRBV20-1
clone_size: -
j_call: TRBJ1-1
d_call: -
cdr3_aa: CSARGTSEGEAFF
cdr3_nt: TGCAGTGCTCGCGGCACTTCCGAGGGTGAAGCTTTCTTT

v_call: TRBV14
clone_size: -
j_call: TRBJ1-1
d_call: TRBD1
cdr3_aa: CASSQLQGAWTEAFF
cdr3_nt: TGTGCCAGCAGCCAATTACAGGGGGCTTGGACTGAAGCTTTCTTT

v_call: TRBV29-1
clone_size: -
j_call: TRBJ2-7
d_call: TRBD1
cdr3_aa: CSVSGQGARRQYF
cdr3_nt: TGCAGCGTTTCGGGGCAGGGGGCGCGGCGGCAGTACTTC

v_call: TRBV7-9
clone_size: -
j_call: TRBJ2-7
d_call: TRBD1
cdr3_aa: CASSPGTGGDNEQYF
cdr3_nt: TGTGCCAGCAGCCCCGGGACAGGGGGCGACAACGAGCAGTACTTC

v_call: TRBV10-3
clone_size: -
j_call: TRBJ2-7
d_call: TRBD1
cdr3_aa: CAISEDGTGTYEQYF
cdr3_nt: TGTGCCATCAGTGAGGACGGGACAGGGACCTACGAGCAGTACTTC

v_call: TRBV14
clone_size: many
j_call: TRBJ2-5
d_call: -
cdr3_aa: CASSPLAIETQYF
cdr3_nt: TGTGCCAGCAGCCCCTTGGCGATCGAGACCCAGTACTTC

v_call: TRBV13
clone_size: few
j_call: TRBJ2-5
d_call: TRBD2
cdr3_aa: CASSFTTSGRGETQYF
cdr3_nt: TGTGCCAGCAGCTTTACGACTAGCGGGAGAGGGGAGACCCAGTACTTC

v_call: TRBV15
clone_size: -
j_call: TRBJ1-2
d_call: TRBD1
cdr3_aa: CATSSDNTGDYGYTF
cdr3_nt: TGTGCCACCAGCAGTGACAATACAGGGGACTATGGCTACACCTTC

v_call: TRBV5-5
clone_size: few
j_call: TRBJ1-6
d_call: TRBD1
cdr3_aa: CASSFPGQGSSF
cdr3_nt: TGTGCCAGCAGCTTTCCAGGACAGGGGTCCTCCTTT

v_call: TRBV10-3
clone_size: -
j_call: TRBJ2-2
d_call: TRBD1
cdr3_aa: CAISEQGGLELFF
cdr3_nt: TGTGCCATCAGTGAACAGGGGGGCCTGGAGCTGTTTTTT

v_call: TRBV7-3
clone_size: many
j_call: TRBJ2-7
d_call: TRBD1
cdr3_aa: CASSRGGQGYEQYF
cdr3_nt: TGTGCCAGCAGCAGAGGCGGACAGGGCTACGAGCAGTACTTC

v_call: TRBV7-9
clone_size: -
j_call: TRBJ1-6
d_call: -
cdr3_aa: CASSLAGAQDSPLHF
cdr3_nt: TGTGCCAGCAGCTTGGCGGGGGCTCAGGATTCACCCCTCCACTTT

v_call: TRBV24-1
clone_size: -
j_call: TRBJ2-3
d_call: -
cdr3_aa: CATSDPTGSLTDTQYF
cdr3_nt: TGTGCCACCAGTGACCCGACAGGAAGCCTCACAGATACGCAGTATTTT

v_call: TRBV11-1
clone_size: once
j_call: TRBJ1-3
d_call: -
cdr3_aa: CASSSGGVGSTIYF
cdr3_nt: TGTGCCAGCAGCTCTGGGGGGGTTGGAAGCACCATATATTTT

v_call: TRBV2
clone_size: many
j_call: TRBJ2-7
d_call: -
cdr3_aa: CASRESRLGLYEQYF
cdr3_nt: TGTGCCAGCAGGGAGTCCAGGCTGGGTCTTTACGAGCAGTACTTC

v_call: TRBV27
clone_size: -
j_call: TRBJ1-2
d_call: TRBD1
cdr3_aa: CASSWGQLVGYTF
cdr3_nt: TGTGCCAGCAGTTGGGGACAGCTGGTTGGCTACACCTTC

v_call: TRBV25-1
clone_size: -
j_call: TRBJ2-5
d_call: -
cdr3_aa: CASSVRGGGIETQYF
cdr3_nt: TGTGCCAGCAGTGTACGAGGGGGAGGTATAGAGACCCAGTACTTC

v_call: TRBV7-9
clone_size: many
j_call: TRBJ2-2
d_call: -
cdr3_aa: CASSLGDGELFF
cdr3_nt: TGTGCCAGCAGCTTAGGAGACGGGGAGCTGTTTTTT

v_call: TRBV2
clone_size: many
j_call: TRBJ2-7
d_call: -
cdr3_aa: CASFGSFRREQYF
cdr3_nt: TGTGCCAGCTTCGGGAGTTTTAGGCGCGAGCAGTACTTC

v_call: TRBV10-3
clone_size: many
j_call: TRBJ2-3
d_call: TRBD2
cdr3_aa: CAGAGASTDTQYF
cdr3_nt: TGTGCCGGAGCGGGAGCGAGCACAGATACGCAGTATTTT